This T cell receptor beta chain was identified in a study of beta chain features in type 1 diabetes. Study-level background: When patients were set against healthy donors, age, gender and cell yields were similar. Cells sorted and examined across all samples totaled approximately 100,000,000.

Reverse transcription of all isolated RNA meant that expressed TCRB transcripts were sequenced. TCRdb's table, derived via immunoSEQ multiplex PCR, lists solely in-frame clones and lacks some. There are fewer than 350,000 clones in the sample; around a fifth occur only once, and about 0.045% lies in the top ten. Trimming removed 2 bases from V and 1 base from J; junction bases left unmatched: 5. CDR1 and CDR2 from the germline V gene are SGHTA and FQGNSA. This CDR3 contains 16 residues. The sequenced sample was naive CD4+ T cells from blood. This chain links TRBV7-2 with TRBJ2-3; 8 nucleotides match TRBD1. This receptor was obtained from a young woman in good health. This CDR3 is CASSLTSGQGTDTQYF. For the CDR3, the DNA is TGTGCCAGCAGCTTAACCTCGGGACAGGGCACAGATACGCAGTATTTT.